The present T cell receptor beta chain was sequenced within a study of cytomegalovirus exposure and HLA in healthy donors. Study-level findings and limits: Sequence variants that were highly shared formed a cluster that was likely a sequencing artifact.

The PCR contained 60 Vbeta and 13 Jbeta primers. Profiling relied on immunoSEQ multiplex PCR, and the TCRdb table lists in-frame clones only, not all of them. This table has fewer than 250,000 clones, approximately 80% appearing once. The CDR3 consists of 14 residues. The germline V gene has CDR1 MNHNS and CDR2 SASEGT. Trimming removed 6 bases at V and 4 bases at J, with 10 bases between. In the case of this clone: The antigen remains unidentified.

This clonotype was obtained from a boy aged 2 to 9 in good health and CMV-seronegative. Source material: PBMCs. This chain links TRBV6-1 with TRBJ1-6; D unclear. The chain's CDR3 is CASSPSRYNSPLHF. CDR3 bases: TGTGCCAGCAGCCCATCGAGGTATAATTCACCCCTCCACTTT.